One sample yielded the 13 T cell receptor beta chains listed below, sequenced in a study of spatial heterogeneity in lung cancer. Each CDR3 protein is one row after TCRdb ran MiXCR on the 5' RACE reads. This sample carries some 41,000 distinct CDR3 sequences, under 12% of them seen once, and the ten largest clones take over 15%. Sample time point: blood at routine non-recurrence follow-up after resection. The sample here was PBMCs, taken at follow-up. Source of these receptors: a female donor with early-stage non-small cell lung cancer.

In its sample, this clonotype was seen many times. V gene TRBV5-6 combines with J gene TRBJ2-1; either TRBD1 or TRBD2 may supply D (5 bases each). Germline CDR1 is SGHDT and CDR2 is YYEEEE. The CDR3 is made up of 14 amino acids. Trimming left V 4 bases short and J 6 bases short, with 14 bases between. CDR3 coding DNA: TGTGCCAGCAGCCTCGACCCTGGGGGCAATGAGCAGTTCTTC. Protein product: CASSLDPGGNEQFF.

On this clonotype: This may come from a read error, since a much larger clone is one base off. V usage is TRBV5-1 and J usage is TRBJ2-5; D may be TRBD1 or TRBD2 (5 bases each). Looked up from germline, CDR1 is SGHRS and CDR2 is YFSETQ. The CDR3 is 14 amino acids. The CDR3 DNA reads as TGCGCCAGCAGCTTACAGGCCGTTGGGGAGAACCAGTACTTC. It is translated as CASSLQAVGENQYF. Together with reference TRBV5-1 and TRBJ2-5, the CDR3 gives the full variable domain: KAGVTQTPRYLIKTRGQQVTLSCSPISGHRSVSWYQQTPGQGLQFLFEYFSETQRNKGNFPGRFSGRQFSNSRSEMNVSTLELGDSALYLCASSLQAVGENQYFGPGTRLLVL.

A few counts support this clonotype. This chain uses TRBV20-1 with TRBJ1-2, with 8 nucleotides matching TRBD1. The CDR3 spans 12 residues. Germline CDR1 DFQATT, CDR2 SNEGSKA (reference sequence). V trimming: 5 bases; J trimming: 4 bases; junction bases outside the gene matches: 3. The CDR3, as DNA: TGCAGTGCTGAGGACAGGGCCTATGGCTACACCTTC. Encoded protein: CSAEDRAYGYTF.

The sample holds a few counts of this clonotype. This chain connects TRBV24-1 to TRBJ2-2, with TRBD1 matching 7 bases. Germline V gives CDR1 KGHDR, CDR2 SFDVKD. CDR3 size: 14 residues. The V segment lost 7 bases and the J segment 4 bases; nucleotides outside the gene matches: 5. CDR3 coding DNA: TGTGCCACCAGCATATCAGGGGGCACCGGGGAGCTGTTTTTT. Protein: CATSISGGTGELFF.

V is TRBV5-4 and J is TRBJ2-4; no firm D call. CDR1 SGHNT and CDR2 YYREEE come from the germline V gene (reference sequence). Trimming stripped 3 bases from V and 5 bases from J, with 6 bases between. The CDR3 loop spans 12 amino acids. The CDR3 nucleotides read TGTGCCAGCAGCTCTAGGGAAAACATTCAGTACTTC. This codes for CASSSRENIQYF. The complete variable domain, with remaining parts taken from reference TRBV5-4 and TRBJ2-4, reads ETGVTQSPTHLIKTRGQQVTLRCSSQSGHNTVSWYQQALGQGPQFIFQYYREEENGRGNFPPRFSGLQFPNYSSELNVNALELDDSALYLCASSSRENIQYFGAGTRLSVL.

This clonotype turned up a few times. The V and J genes are TRBV19 and TRBJ1-2; 7 nucleotides agree with TRBD1. Germline CDR1 LNHDA, CDR2 SQIVND (reference sequence). With 7 bases clipped from V and 5 bases from J, the junction kept 4 bases outside the gene matches. The CDR3 loop spans 12 amino acids. The CDR3 nucleotides are TGTGCCAGTACCACAGGGGTGTATGGCTACACCTTC. It translates to CASTTGVYGYTF.

This clonotype was counted only a few times. The chain recombines TRBV7-3 with TRBJ2-3; 8 bases are shared with TRBD2. Looked up from germline, CDR1 is SGHTA and CDR2 is FQGTGA. The V and J ends lost 5 bases and 3 bases, in that order; junction bases with no gene match: 7. This CDR3 contains 15 residues. The CDR3 coding sequence is TGTGCCAGCAGCCGTTCGGGCGGGGGGACAGATACGCAGTATTTT. Its translation: CASSRSGGGTDTQYF.

This clonotype was counted only a few times. The V gene is TRBV18, the J gene TRBJ2-5; D is tentatively TRBD1 or TRBD2 (6 bases each). Per germline, CDR1 KGHSH and CDR2 LQKENI. V lost 3 bases and J lost 5, with 22 bases in between. CDR3 length: 17 amino acids. The CDR3 bases are TGTGCCAGCTCACCGGGTGCAAGTAGTCGGGGGCTGGAGACCCAGTACTTC. Translating it yields CASSPGASSRGLETQYF.

The chain joins TRBV2 to TRBJ2-5; TRBD2 is a possible D gene (5 bases). V was trimmed by 4 bases and J by 4 bases, leaving 10 bases between them. CDR3 length: 13 amino acids. Germline assignment: CDR1 SNHLY and CDR2 FYNNEI. CDR3 bases: TGTGCCAGCAGTGCAAACGAGGGAGAGACCCAGTACTTC. Protein: CASSANEGETQYF.

This clonotype has at least ten counts. V usage is TRBV2 and J usage is TRBJ1-5; TRBD1 agrees at 8 bases. The CDR3 sequence is 13 residues long. In germline, CDR1 is SNHLY, CDR2 FYNNEI. Trimming at V came to 9 bases and at J to 2 bases, leaving 3 bases not matched to a gene. Written as DNA, the CDR3 is TGTGCCAGTTCGGGACAGGGCAATCAGCCCCAGCATTTT. It specifies CASSGQGNQPQHF.

In the case of this clonotype: Sequence at one end of the junction differs from germline and may be a read error. This chain joins TRBV28 and TRBJ1-4; the D gene is possibly TRBD1 (6 bases). Germline V gives CDR1 MDHEN, CDR2 SYDVKM. The CDR3 loop spans 14 amino acids. CDR3 sequence (DNA): TGTACCAGCAGTTTATCGGCAGGGGATGAAAAACTGTTTTTT. Translating gives CTSSLSAGDEKLFF. Based on the CDR3 plus reference TRBV28 and TRBJ1-4, the full variable domain is DVKVTQSSRYLVKRTGEKVFLECVQDMDHENMFWYRQDPGLGLRLIYFSYDVKMKEKGDIPEGYSVSREKKERFSLILESASTNQTSMYLCTSSLSAGDEKLFFGSGTQLSVL.

This clonotype has ten or more counts. This rearrangement joins TRBV6-2 or TRBV6-3 to TRBJ2-5; D is unclear. V gave up 0 bases and J gave up 5 bases, with 4 bases separating them. This CDR3 spans 12 amino acids. Germline-derived CDR1 and CDR2 are MNHEY and SVGEGT. The CDR3 region is CASSYSGETQYF. CDR3 DNA: TGTGCCAGCAGTTACTCGGGGGAGACCCAGTACTTC.

This chain joins TRBV6-5 and TRBJ2-1, with D possibly being TRBD2 (6 bases). Trimming cost V 5 bases and J 5 bases, with 16 bases left between them. Germline V gene data show CDR1 as MNHEY and CDR2 as SVGAGI. CDR3 size: 15 residues. The CDR3 loop is CASSPRRGDNNEQFF. CDR3 in DNA: TGTGCCAGCAGTCCCCGGCGGGGAGATAACAATGAGCAGTTCTTC.